The clone carrying this TCR beta chain has a single count. The data are from a study of OX40 agonist ivuxolimab in advanced cancers. Germline V gene lookup returns CDR1 MRHNA and CDR2 SNTAGT. V lost 4 bases and J 2 bases, leaving 9 bases between the germline ends. The CDR3 extends over 14 amino acids. Produced via immunoSEQ multiplex PCR; TCRdb's table is partial and in-frame only. The sample includes 50,000 or so clones, approximately 86% of them seen just once. This sequence originates from an adult with an advanced solid tumor such as melanoma, head and neck, liver or kidney cancer. V gene TRBV6-4 combines with J gene TRBJ2-1; D could derive from TRBD1 or TRBD2 (6 bases each). The sample was CD4+ or CD8+ T cells sorted from blood, taken in a trial of the OX40 agonist ivuxolimab. The CDR3 is CASSGGAPYNEQFF. The CDR3 region has the DNA TGTGCCAGCAGTGGGGGGGCTCCCTACAATGAGCAGTTCTTC.